A single sample gave rise to the 22 T cell receptor beta chains below, sequenced in a study of a mutant IDH1 vaccine in newly diagnosed glioma. Assay used: immunoSEQ multiplex PCR; TCRdb lists only in-frame clones, some missing. There are 50,000 or so clones in the sample; around 84% occur only once, and 4.3% lies in the top ten. Time point here: week 47, end of study. Each vaccine dose was 300 ug of mutant IDH1 20-mer peptide, with topical imiquimod. These receptors' targets are unknown. The sequencing used PBMCs, collected from a glioma patient whose treatment included an IDH1 peptide vaccine. The source is a woman aged 25 to 39 with glioma. Some clones in this sample may be carry-over from other donors' samples.

The rearrangement joins TRBV6-4 to TRBJ2-2; 9 nucleotides align to TRBD1. The CDR3 extends over 14 amino acids. Germline CDR1 and CDR2: MRHNA and SNTAGT. With V trimmed by 4 bases and J by 5 bases, 2 bases remained unmatched. The CDR3 sequence: CASSGQGGTGELFF. The CDR3 DNA sequence: TGTGCCAGCAGTGGACAGGGGGGTACCGGGGAGCTGTTTTTT.

The chain couples TRBV5-1 to TRBJ2-5; D is ambiguous. V was pared by 0 bases and J by 5 bases, with 14 bases between. CDR1 and CDR2 (germline): SGHRS, YFSETQ. CDR3 length: 15 residues. CDR3 protein: CASSLGAILGETQYF. The CDR3 coding sequence is TGCGCCAGCAGCTTGGGAGCCATTCTAGGGGAGACCCAGTACTTC.

V and J are TRBV7-6 and TRBJ2-1; the D gene could be TRBD1 or TRBD2 (5 bases each). Between the trimmed V and J ends, which lost 5 bases and 0 bases, there was a span of 11 bases. CDR1 is SGHVS, CDR2 FNYEAQ, per germline. The CDR3 is 15 amino acids. The CDR3 sequence: CASSRDQGSYNEQFF. Here the CDR3 DNA reads TGTGCCAGCAGCCGGGACCAAGGCTCCTACAATGAGCAGTTCTTC.

The V call is TRBV11-3, the J call TRBJ1-1, with no clear D. Germline CDR1 reads SGHNT; CDR2 reads YENEEA. Trimming stripped 4 bases from V and 5 bases from J, with 11 bases between. This CDR3 region has 13 residues. CDR3 coding DNA: TGTGCCAGCAGCTCTAGGGTTTCTACTGAAGCTTTCTTT. The encoded protein is CASSSRVSTEAFF.

The rearrangement joins TRBV19 to TRBJ1-1; the match to TRBD1 covers 7 bases. The CDR3 length is 15 residues. The V gene's germline CDR1 is LNHDA and CDR2 SQIVND (reference sequence). V shed 1 base, J shed 2 bases, and the junction held 4 bases outside the gene matches. The CDR3 DNA reads as TGTGCCAGTAGTATAGGACAGGGTGGAAACACTGAAGCTTTCTTT. Protein: CASSIGQGGNTEAFF.

The CDR3 reads CASNSGAQEEQYF. The CDR3 bases are TGCGCCAGCAATTCCGGGGCCCAGGAAGAGCAGTACTTC. The chain uses TRBV10-1 and TRBJ2-7, with D perhaps TRBD1 or TRBD2 (5 bases each). Germline V gives CDR1 WNHNN, CDR2 SYGVQD (reference sequence). V was shortened by 7 bases and J by 7 bases, with 17 bases between the two germline ends. CDR3 length: 13 amino acids.

CDR3 bases: TGCGCCAGCAGTCCCGGGACAGGGGGAATCTACGAGCAGTACTTC. This gives the protein CASSPGTGGIYEQYF. This chain uses TRBV5-1 with TRBJ2-7; 11 nucleotides agree with TRBD1. There are 15 residues in the CDR3. With 5 bases clipped from V and 3 bases from J, the junction kept 7 bases outside the gene matches. CDR1 and CDR2 (germline): SGHRS, YFSETQ. Full variable domain (outside the CDR3, taken from reference TRBV5-1 and TRBJ2-7): KAGVTQTPRYLIKTRGQQVTLSCSPISGHRSVSWYQQTPGQGLQFLFEYFSETQRNKGNFPGRFSGRQFSNSRSEMNVSTLELGDSALYLCASSPGTGGIYEQYFGPGTRLTVT.

The chain links TRBV5-5 to TRBJ1-1; 9 nucleotides align to TRBD1. Germline loops: CDR1 SGHKS, CDR2 YYEKEE (reference sequence). J gave up 6 bases and V 5 bases, and 14 bases lay outside the gene matches. This CDR3 has 16 residues. The CDR3 reads CASRALQQGAGAEAFF. The CDR3 DNA follows: TGTGCCAGCAGGGCCCTGCAACAGGGGGCGGGCGCTGAAGCTTTCTTT.

This clone appeared once. The rearrangement joins TRBV7-9 to TRBJ2-3; D gene ambiguous. V was shortened by 5 bases and J by 4 bases, with 10 bases between the two germline ends. This CDR3 is built from 13 residues. CDR1 SEHNR and CDR2 FQNEAQ come from the germline V gene (reference sequence). Written as DNA, the CDR3 is TGTGCCAGCAGCCCCCCCTTGGCAGATACGCAGTATTTT. It yields the protein CASSPPLADTQYF.

The V gene is TRBV5-5, the J gene TRBJ1-3; the match to TRBD1 covers 10 bases. Germline V gene sequence: CDR1 SGHKS, CDR2 YYEKEE (reference sequence). This CDR3 is 17 amino acids long. Germline trimming cut 0 bases from V and 4 bases from J; bases unmatched to any gene: 7. The CDR3 nucleotides read TGTGCCAGCAGCTTGGAGGACAGGGGGTCATCAGGAAACACCATATATTTT. Translation gives CASSLEDRGSSGNTIYF.

V usage is TRBV6-1 and J usage is TRBJ2-5, with TRBD2 identical over 13 bases. The length of the CDR3 is 17 residues. With V trimmed by 0 bases and J by 3 bases, 4 bases remained unmatched. The germline gives CDR1 MNHNS, CDR2 SASEGT. The CDR3 sequence: CASSEAGTSGMKETQYF. The CDR3, as DNA: TGTGCCAGCAGTGAAGCGGGGACTAGCGGGATGAAAGAGACCCAGTACTTC.

This clone is a singleton in its sample. The gene calls are TRBV4-1 and TRBJ2-7, with a weak D call TRBD2 (6 bases). Germline CDR1 reads MGHRA; CDR2 reads YSYEKL. This CDR3 is 13 amino acids long. The V and J ends lost 1 base and 4 bases respectively, with 8 bases between them. CDR3 region: CASSQGGVYEQYF. In DNA form, the CDR3 reads TGCGCCAGCAGCCAAGGGGGGGTTTACGAGCAGTACTTC.

J is TRBJ1-5 and V is TRBV7-9, with D unclear. Germline CDR1 SEHNR, CDR2 FQNEAQ (reference sequence). The CDR3 sequence is 14 residues long. V was clipped by 3 bases and J by 1 base, with 7 bases between them. CDR3 sequence: CASSFVGSNQPQHF. The CDR3 bases are TGTGCCAGCAGCTTCGTCGGAAGCAATCAGCCCCAGCATTTT.

This chain links TRBV7-2 with TRBJ2-1; D is possibly TRBD1 or TRBD2 (5 bases each). The CDR3 length is 14 residues. The germline V and J ends were trimmed by 5 bases and 7 bases, with 15 bases remaining between them. Germline CDR1 is SGHTA and CDR2 is FQGNSA. The CDR3, as DNA: TGTGCCAGCAGCCTAGTCCCGGGGCCAAATGAGCAGTTCTTC. As protein: CASSLVPGPNEQFF.

This clone was counted once. The V and J genes are TRBV10-2 and TRBJ2-7; possibly TRBD2 for D (5 bases). In germline, CDR1 is WSHSY, CDR2 SAAADI. Between the trimmed V and J ends, which lost 4 bases and 5 bases, there was a span of 12 bases. There are 13 residues in the CDR3. In nucleotides, the CDR3 is TGCGCCAGCAGTGTCGGCGGGCTGAACGAGCAGTACTTC. The encoded protein is CASSVGGLNEQYF.

The chain recombines TRBV9 with TRBJ2-1; 12 bases are shared with TRBD2. CDR1 and CDR2 (germline): SGDLS, YYNGEE. V was pared by 0 bases and J by 5 bases, with 6 bases of the junction left unmatched. This CDR3 spans 17 amino acids. The CDR3 here is CASSVAWTSGINNEQFF. Written as DNA, the CDR3 is TGTGCCAGCAGCGTAGCTTGGACTAGCGGGATCAACAATGAGCAGTTCTTC.

The CDR3 reads CASSQGSMNTEAFF. CDR3 nucleotide sequence: TGTGCCAGCAGCCAGGGTTCTATGAACACTGAAGCTTTCTTT. The V gene is TRBV2, the J gene TRBJ1-1, with D possibly matching TRBD1 (5 bases). Germline CDR1 reads SNHLY; CDR2 reads FYNNEI. The CDR3 contains 14 residues. The V end was cut by 6 bases, the J end by 0 bases, with 11 bases between.

The rearrangement links TRBV30 to TRBJ1-1, with a weak D call TRBD1 (5 bases). Germline-derived CDR1 and CDR2 are GTSNPN and SVGIG (reference sequence). This CDR3 has 17 residues. V lost 3 bases to trimming and J lost 4 bases, with 24 bases between them. The CDR3 spells CAWSGGTWQGGFTEAFF. The CDR3 DNA reads TGTGCCTGGAGCGGGGGGACTTGGCAGGGAGGATTCACTGAAGCTTTCTTT.

The chain combines TRBV19 with TRBJ1-2; a weak D match, TRBD1 (6 bases). Germline CDR1 is LNHDA and CDR2 is SQIVND (reference sequence). This CDR3 has 14 amino acids. The ends were cut back, 10 bases at V and 7 bases at J, with 22 bases in the middle. The CDR3 sequence is CATPRGPQGSGYTF. In DNA form, the CDR3 reads TGTGCCACTCCTAGGGGCCCACAGGGCTCTGGCTACACCTTC.

This clone was recorded only once. The rearrangement links TRBV4-1 to TRBJ1-1; 7 bases map to TRBD1. Losses at the gene ends were 2 bases for V and 0 bases for J; bases not matched to a gene: 6. This CDR3 region has 16 residues. Germline V gene sequence: CDR1 MGHRA, CDR2 YSYEKL. The CDR3 loop is CASSQLDRIMNTEAFF. The CDR3 DNA reads TGCGCCAGCAGCCAATTGGACAGGATCATGAACACTGAAGCTTTCTTT.

The chain is built from TRBV7-3 and TRBJ2-5, with TRBD2 matching 16 bases. Per germline, CDR1 SGHTA and CDR2 FQGTGA. CDR3 length equals 19 residues. The J segment lost 5 bases and the V segment lost 3 bases, leaving 12 bases of the junction unmatched. CDR3 loop: CASSLLIGTSGRAGETQYF. For the CDR3, the DNA is TGTGCCAGCAGCTTGCTGATCGGGACTAGCGGGAGGGCCGGTGAGACCCAGTACTTC.

This rearrangement joins TRBV19 to TRBJ1-5; 7 nucleotides agree with TRBD1. Losses at the gene ends were 3 bases for V and 4 bases for J; bases not matched to a gene: 6. The germline gives CDR1 LNHDA, CDR2 SQIVND (reference sequence). The CDR3 consists of 15 residues. DNA for the CDR3: TGTGCCAGTAGTATCGACAGGGAGGGGAATCAGCCCCAGCATTTT. It specifies CASSIDREGNQPQHF. Supplemented by reference TRBV19 and TRBJ1-5, the full variable domain reads DGGITQSPKYLFRKEGQNVTLSCEQNLNHDAMYWYRQDPGQGLRLIYYSQIVNDFQKGDIAEGYSVSREKKESFPLTVTSAQKNPTAFYLCASSIDREGNQPQHFGDGTRLSIL.